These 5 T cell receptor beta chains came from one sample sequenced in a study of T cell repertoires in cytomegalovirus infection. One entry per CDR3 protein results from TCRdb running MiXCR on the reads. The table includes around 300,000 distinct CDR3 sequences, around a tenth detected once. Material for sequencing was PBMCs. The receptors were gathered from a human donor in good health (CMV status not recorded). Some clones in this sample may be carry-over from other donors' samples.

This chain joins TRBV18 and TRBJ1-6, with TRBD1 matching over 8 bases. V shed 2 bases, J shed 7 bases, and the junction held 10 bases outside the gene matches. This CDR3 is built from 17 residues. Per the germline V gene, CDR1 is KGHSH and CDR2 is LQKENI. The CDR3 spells CASSPKDQGAWNSPLHF. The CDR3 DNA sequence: TGTGCCAGCTCACCAAAGGATCAGGGGGCTTGGAATTCACCCCTCCACTTT.

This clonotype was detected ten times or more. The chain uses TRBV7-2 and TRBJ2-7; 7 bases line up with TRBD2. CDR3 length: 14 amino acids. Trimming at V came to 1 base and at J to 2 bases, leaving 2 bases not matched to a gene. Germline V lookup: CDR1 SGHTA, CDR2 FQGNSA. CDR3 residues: CASSLGGGPYEQYF. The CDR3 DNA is TGTGCCAGCAGCTTAGGGGGAGGGCCCTACGAGCAGTACTTC.

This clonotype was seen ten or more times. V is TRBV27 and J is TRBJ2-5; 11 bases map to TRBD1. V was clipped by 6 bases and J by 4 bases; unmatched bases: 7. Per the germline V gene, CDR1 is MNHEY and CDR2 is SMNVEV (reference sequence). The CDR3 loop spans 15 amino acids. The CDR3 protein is CASSRGQGAIETQYF. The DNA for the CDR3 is TGTGCCAGCAGCCGTGGACAGGGGGCAATAGAGACCCAGTACTTC.

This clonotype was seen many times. This chain's CDR3 is CASSVTGYNEQFF. The CDR3 coding sequence is TGTGCCAGCAGCGTGACAGGGTACAATGAGCAGTTCTTC. The V and J genes are TRBV7-6 and TRBJ2-1; 7 bases are a match to TRBD1. The CDR3 is 13 amino acids. Germline CDR1 is SGHVS and CDR2 is FNYEAQ. Unmatched junction bases numbered 2, after V lost 5 bases and J lost 4 bases.

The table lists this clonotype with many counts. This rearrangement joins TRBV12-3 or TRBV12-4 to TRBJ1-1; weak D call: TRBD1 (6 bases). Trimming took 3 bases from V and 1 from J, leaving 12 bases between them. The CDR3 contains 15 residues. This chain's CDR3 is CASSFWLGGNTEAFF. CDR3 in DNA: TGTGCCAGCAGTTTCTGGCTAGGGGGGAACACTGAAGCTTTCTTT.